The next 15 T cell receptor beta chains were all read from a single sample in a study of blood T cell repertoires in COVID-19. Repertoires were generated with immunoSEQ multiplex PCR, while TCRdb's copy carries only in-frame clones and drops some. The table has roughly 41,000 clones, 88% seen once. The sample comprised peripheral blood. The receptors shown here come from a human donor in a cohort sampled during active COVID-19.

V and J are TRBV9 and TRBJ1-5; no definite D call. This CDR3 region has 14 residues. V lost 0 bases and J lost 4, with 8 bases in between. CDR1 and CDR2 (germline): SGDLS, YYNGEE. CDR3 in amino acids: CASSVGGVNQPQHF. CDR3 nucleotide sequence: TGTGCCAGCAGCGTAGGCGGGGTGAATCAGCCCCAGCATTTT.

The chain joins TRBV18 to TRBJ2-1, with TRBD2 as a possible D gene (6 bases). The V end was cut by 0 bases, the J end by 7 bases, with 13 bases between. This CDR3 is built from 15 residues. CDR1 and CDR2 (germline): KGHSH, LQKENI. The CDR3: CASSPPEGRGNEQFF. In DNA form, the CDR3 reads TGTGCCAGCTCACCACCGGAGGGACGAGGGAATGAGCAGTTCTTC.

The rearrangement joins TRBV5-1 to TRBJ1-1; the D is unclear. Germline V gene lookup returns CDR1 SGHRS and CDR2 YFSETQ. The V and J ends lost 0 bases and 2 bases respectively, with 8 bases between them. The CDR3 contains 14 residues. CDR3 sequence reads: CASSLDGHNTEAFF. The CDR3 DNA sequence: TGCGCCAGCAGCTTGGACGGTCATAACACTGAAGCTTTCTTT.

The chain has TRBV10-3 and TRBJ1-6; 11 nucleotides agree with TRBD1. Germline loops: CDR1 ENHRY, CDR2 SYGVKD. Trimming removed 6 bases from V and 9 bases from J; junction bases left unmatched: 7. This CDR3 has 15 amino acids. DNA for the CDR3: TGTGCCATCAGACCCGGGACAGGGGGAAGTTCACCCCTCCACTTT. This translates into CAIRPGTGGSSPLHF.

The rearrangement joins TRBV11-2 to TRBJ2-1, with 10 bases lining up with TRBD1. Germline V gene lookup returns CDR1 SGHAT and CDR2 FQNNGV. J lost 0 bases, V lost 5 bases, and 7 bases had no gene match. The CDR3 runs 17 residues. The CDR3, as DNA: TGTGCCAGCAGCCTCCGGGACAGGGGAGGCTCCTACAATGAGCAGTTCTTC. Amino acids: CASSLRDRGGSYNEQFF.

In its sample, this clone was seen once. This chain uses TRBV27 with TRBJ1-1, with no clear D. Trimming removed 6 bases from V and 1 base from J, with 15 bases in between. This CDR3 is 15 amino acids long. Germline-derived CDR1 and CDR2 are MNHEY and SMNVEV (reference sequence). The CDR3 bases are TGTGCCAGCAGCTCCTTAGGAGGAGAGAACACTGAAGCTTTCTTT. The encoded protein is CASSSLGGENTEAFF.

This clone was counted a single time. J is TRBJ2-7 and V is TRBV4-1; the match to TRBD2 covers 8 bases. The germline V gene has CDR1 MGHRA and CDR2 YSYEKL. V shed 1 base and J 7 bases; nucleotides not matched to a gene: 12. This CDR3 is built from 16 residues. The CDR3 DNA sequence: TGCGCCAGCAGCCAAGCTACTAGCGGTCTCCACCGGGAGCAGTACTTC. It yields the protein CASSQATSGLHREQYF.

This clone has more than one count but fewer than ten. The V call is TRBV4-1, the J call TRBJ2-7; unclear D gene. The CDR3 length is 17 residues. Germline values: CDR1 MGHRA, CDR2 YSYEKL. The V end was cut by 0 bases, the J end by 5 bases, with 20 bases between. This CDR3 is CASSQDPPLSAPHEQYF. CDR3 nucleotide sequence: TGCGCCAGCAGCCAAGATCCGCCCTTGAGCGCACCCCACGAGCAGTACTTC.

V gene TRBV7-3 combines with J gene TRBJ2-2; perhaps TRBD1 as D (5 bases). Trimming removed 2 bases at V and 7 bases at J, with 8 bases between. CDR3 length: 13 residues. Germline lookup yields CDR1 SGHTA and CDR2 FQGTGA. CDR3 DNA: TGTGCCAGCAGCTTATCAGGGTTCGGGGAGCTGTTTTTT. Protein: CASSLSGFGELFF.

V usage is TRBV14 and J usage is TRBJ2-1, with 8 bases fitting TRBD2. This CDR3 is built from 16 residues. Per the germline V gene, CDR1 is SGHDN and CDR2 is FVKESK. V trimming: 3 bases; J trimming: 3 bases; junction bases outside the gene matches: 7. The CDR3 protein is CASSHTGTSYYNEQFF. As DNA, the CDR3 is TGTGCCAGCAGCCACACCGGGACTAGTTACTACAATGAGCAGTTCTTC. The full variable domain, rest sourced from reference TRBV14 and TRBJ2-1, is EAGVTQFPSHSVIEKGQTVTLRCDPISGHDNLYWYRRVMGKEIKFLLHFVKESKQDESGMPNNRFLAERTGGTYSTLKVQPAELEDSGVYFCASSHTGTSYYNEQFFGPGTRLTVL.

The chain is built from TRBV9 and TRBJ2-4; D unresolved. This CDR3 is 14 amino acids long. Trimming took off 3 bases at V and 5 bases at J, with 12 bases between the two ends. Per germline, CDR1 SGDLS and CDR2 YYNGEE. The CDR3: CASSAFSGQNIQYF. CDR3 in DNA: TGTGCCAGCAGCGCATTCTCTGGCCAAAACATTCAGTACTTC.

This clone was detected only once. The rearrangement joins TRBV27 to TRBJ2-7; 12 bases line up with TRBD2. The CDR3 sequence is 16 residues long. The germline V gene has CDR1 MNHEY and CDR2 SMNVEV (reference sequence). V dropped 3 bases and J dropped 4; count of bases not matched to a gene: 7. The CDR3 DNA reads TGTGCCAGCAGTTTGCAGACTAGCGGGGGAGGGTACGAGCAGTACTTC. Amino acid sequence: CASSLQTSGGGYEQYF.

The sample holds one count of this clone. The J gene is TRBJ2-1, the V gene TRBV27; no firm D call. The CDR3 length is 13 residues. Germline CDR1 reads MNHEY; CDR2 reads SMNVEV (reference sequence). The germline V and J ends were trimmed by 3 bases and 7 bases, with 10 bases remaining between them. The CDR3 nucleotides read TGTGCCAGCAGTTTTTTGGGCCTTAATGAGCAGTTCTTC. Protein sequence: CASSFLGLNEQFF.

The rearrangement uses TRBV4-2 and TRBJ1-6; D is undetermined. The germline CDR1 and CDR2 sequences are LGHNA and YNFKEQ. The CDR3 sequence is 13 residues long. V lost 1 base and J lost 7, with 5 bases in between. CDR3 in amino acids: CASSQVENSPLHF. The CDR3 DNA reads TGTGCCAGCAGCCAAGTCGAGAATTCACCCCTCCACTTT.

The CDR3 sequence is CASSTTLGANTQYF. Here the CDR3 DNA reads TGTGCCAGTAGTACAACCCTGGGAGCTAATACGCAGTATTTT. The chain joins TRBV19 to TRBJ2-3; TRBD2 might be the D (5 bases). Trimming removed 4 bases at V and 7 bases at J, with 15 bases between. This CDR3 is built from 14 residues. CDR1 and CDR2 from the germline V gene are LNHDA and SQIVND (reference sequence).